This T cell receptor (beta chain) was obtained from a study of OX40 agonist ivuxolimab in advanced cancers. About the research overall: A mean age of around 60 years, range roughly 23 to 85, was recorded, and roughly 80% were male.

This clone was counted a single time. Patients who had autoimmune disease history or got systemic immunosuppression were left out. The germline gives CDR1 MDHEN, CDR2 SYDVKM. The ends were cut back, 7 bases at V and 4 bases at J, with 13 bases in the middle. The CDR3 sequence is 13 residues long. TCRdb's table, derived via immunoSEQ multiplex PCR, lists solely in-frame clones and lacks some. The table includes tens of thousands of clones, approximately 85% detected once. This rearrangement joins TRBV28 to TRBJ1-2; D is unclear. The sequence derives from an adult with an advanced solid tumor such as melanoma, head and neck, liver or kidney cancer. The sequences come from CD4+ or CD8+ T cells sorted from blood, collected in a trial of the OX40 agonist ivuxolimab. The CDR3 nucleotides read TGTGCCAGCACCTCTGGCGTGGGCTATGGCTACACCTTC. Translated: CASTSGVGYGYTF.